This is a list of T cell receptor beta chains from one sample in a study of technical replicates of blood from a few donors. The method was immunoSEQ multiplex PCR; TCRdb's version includes in-frame clones alone and lacks a portion of them. The sample yields about 88,000 clones, 85% to 95% seen once. Sequenced sample: T cells isolated from PBMCs. The receptors were gathered from a human donor in good health. Each CDR3 is given with its conserved first and last residue. D genes are given only for firm matches.

V gene: TRBV7-8; J gene: TRBJ2-1; D gene: TRBD2; CDR3 protein: CASSQRLAGGPEQFF
V gene: TRBV9; J gene: TRBJ2-1; D gene: .; CDR3 protein: CASSEGDWAYNEQFF
V gene: TRBV7-2; J gene: TRBJ2-7; D gene: .; CDR3 protein: CASRNPGGPDSYEQYF
V gene: TRBV5-1; J gene: TRBJ1-4; D gene: .; CDR3 protein: CASSLVRGNEKLFF
V gene: TRBV4-3; J gene: TRBJ1-1; D gene: .; CDR3 protein: CASSQDPQGEAFF
V gene: TRBV19; J gene: TRBJ2-5; D gene: TRBD2; CDR3 protein: CASSIEGGQDGTQYF
V gene: TRBV4-3; J gene: TRBJ2-1; D gene: .; CDR3 protein: CASSQGRGSYEQFF
V gene: TRBV23-1; J gene: TRBJ2-7; D gene: .; CDR3 protein: CAVGHRGRGEQYF
V gene: TRBV18; J gene: TRBJ1-5; D gene: .; CDR3 protein: CASSPRGLGQPQHF
V gene: TRBV9; J gene: TRBJ2-1; D gene: TRBD2; CDR3 protein: CASSASGGEYNEQFF
V gene: TRBV9; J gene: TRBJ1-1; D gene: TRBD1; CDR3 protein: CASSTRDSRRLSEAFF
V gene: TRBV27; J gene: TRBJ2-5; D gene: .; CDR3 protein: CASSLSEGATQYF
V gene: TRBV12-5; J gene: TRBJ2-1; D gene: .; CDR3 protein: CASGLASSSYNEQFF
V gene: TRBV2; J gene: TRBJ2-5; D gene: .; CDR3 protein: CASSEPFLAGRQETQYF
V gene: TRBV10-2; J gene: TRBJ1-2; D gene: TRBD1; CDR3 protein: CAVISGTDLNYGYTF
V gene: TRBV2; J gene: TRBJ1-4; D gene: TRBD1; CDR3 protein: CASRGQGGEKLFF
V gene: TRBV11-2; J gene: TRBJ2-3; D gene: .; CDR3 protein: CASSLQAGTDTQYF
V gene: TRBV12-5; J gene: TRBJ2-7; D gene: TRBD1; CDR3 protein: CASGLKTGQGNAYEQYF
V gene: TRBV7-2; J gene: TRBJ2-2; D gene: .; CDR3 protein: CASSFSPDTGELFF
V gene: TRBV7-7; J gene: TRBJ2-1; D gene: .; CDR3 protein: CASSLGLANNEQFF
V gene: TRBV2; J gene: TRBJ2-5; D gene: TRBD2; CDR3 protein: CASRGLAAETQYF
V gene: TRBV7-7; J gene: TRBJ2-2; D gene: .; CDR3 protein: CASSSGYTGELFF
V gene: TRBV27; J gene: TRBJ1-1; D gene: .; CDR3 protein: CASSFNGRTEAFF
V gene: TRBV5-8; J gene: TRBJ1-2; D gene: .; CDR3 protein: CASSLGGWLSNYGYTF
V gene: TRBV7-2; J gene: TRBJ2-1; D gene: .; CDR3 protein: CASSIQGSYNEQFF
V gene: TRBV11-2; J gene: TRBJ2-1; D gene: TRBD2; CDR3 protein: CASSLSGIANEQFF
V gene: TRBV2; J gene: TRBJ1-2; D gene: .; CDR3 protein: CASSDSGQLLYGYTF
V gene: TRBV7-8; J gene: TRBJ1-2; D gene: .; CDR3 protein: CASSSDRINYGYTF
V gene: TRBV30; J gene: TRBJ2-7; D gene: .; CDR3 protein: CAFGRLASYEQYF
V gene: TRBV6-1; J gene: TRBJ1-4; D gene: .; CDR3 protein: CASSDRQFHNEKLFF
V gene: TRBV25-1; J gene: TRBJ2-5; D gene: .; CDR3 protein: CASSDRGDEETQYF
V gene: TRBV7-8; J gene: TRBJ1-1; D gene: .; CDR3 protein: CASRSGFGTEAFF
V gene: TRBV2; J gene: TRBJ1-4; D gene: .; CDR3 protein: CASPDRRNEKLFF
V gene: TRBV5-5; J gene: TRBJ1-2; D gene: .; CDR3 protein: CASSHTDGGDYTF
V gene: TRBV30; J gene: TRBJ2-1; D gene: TRBD2; CDR3 protein: CAWTGTREQFF
V gene: TRBV21-1; J gene: TRBJ2-1; D gene: .; CDR3 protein: CASSKKYSLPTYQIYNEQFF
V gene: TRBV30; J gene: TRBJ2-7; D gene: TRBD2; CDR3 protein: CAWSTLSGRARYEQYF
V gene: TRBV27; J gene: TRBJ2-6; D gene: .; CDR3 protein: CASSLSERVGSGANVLTF
V gene: TRBV7-3; J gene: TRBJ2-1; D gene: TRBD2; CDR3 protein: CASSFQAGNHEQFF
V gene: TRBV6-5; J gene: TRBJ1-1; D gene: .; CDR3 protein: CASQLGTPFTEAFF
V gene: TRBV9; J gene: TRBJ2-1; D gene: .; CDR3 protein: CASSRRTAMWYNEQFF
V gene: TRBV25-1; J gene: TRBJ2-7; D gene: .; CDR3 protein: CASSDAGVESYEQYF
V gene: TRBV10-3; J gene: TRBJ2-3; D gene: TRBD2; CDR3 protein: CAIRGTSGTDTQYF
V gene: TRBV11-2; J gene: TRBJ2-1; D gene: .; CDR3 protein: CASSISSVSSYNEQFF
V gene: TRBV18; J gene: TRBJ1-1; D gene: TRBD1; CDR3 protein: CASSPFSGGMNTEAFF
V gene: TRBV9; J gene: TRBJ1-4; D gene: TRBD1; CDR3 protein: CASSVGTGGNEKLFF
V gene: TRBV7-3; J gene: TRBJ2-5; D gene: TRBD2; CDR3 protein: CASSLGRGRETQYF
V gene: TRBV15; J gene: TRBJ1-5; D gene: TRBD1; CDR3 protein: CATSSTGANQPQHF
V gene: TRBV7-3; J gene: TRBJ2-5; D gene: TRBD1; CDR3 protein: CASSLNQGAWETQYF
V gene: TRBV19; J gene: TRBJ2-7; D gene: TRBD1; CDR3 protein: CASTAGTGTYEQYF
V gene: TRBV25-1; J gene: TRBJ2-1; D gene: .; CDR3 protein: CASSEFTNNNEQFF
V gene: TRBV7-9; J gene: TRBJ2-2; D gene: .; CDR3 protein: CASAMRGEESGELFF
V gene: TRBV7-9; J gene: TRBJ2-1; D gene: .; CDR3 protein: CASSYEAPRDYNEQFF